This TCR beta chain is from a study of graft-versus-host responses after intestinal transplantation. Study as a whole: Each transplant was multivisceral, liver-intestinal, or isolated intestinal. Each patient got anti-thymocyte globulin induction, then tacrolimus and steroids for roughly 3 years. Whole-study findings and limits: Declines in HvG clones occurring early post-transplant were associated with peak circulating GvH clone levels.

This table comes from immunoSEQ multiplex PCR, and its TCRdb copy is limited to in-frame clones, with some not included. Altogether around 100,000 clones are present, roughly 91% being singletons, with the ten largest covering approximately 0.17%. Notes on this clone: Its antigen is not identified.

The germline gives CDR1 SGHAT, CDR2 FQNNGV. The CDR3 runs 13 residues. The junction had 4 bases not matched to a gene; V was cut back by 3 bases and J by 10 bases. The origin of this receptor is a human donor who was the organ donor for an intestinal transplant. The material was unstimulated CD4+ T cells sorted from spleen or lymph node cells, obtained before transplant. The gene calls are TRBV11-2 and TRBJ2-4, with 9 bases lining up with TRBD2. CDR3 in amino acids: CASSLGLAGIQYF. DNA for the CDR3: TGTGCCAGCAGCTTGGGTCTAGCGGGGATTCAGTACTTC.